This TCR beta chain was sequenced for a study of long-term antiretroviral therapy in people with HIV. This clone is medium-sized in the sample. Its specificity is unknown. The run of the v3.0 immunoSEQ assay was at survey level. Clones were read by immunoSEQ multiplex PCR, and TCRdb kept only the in-frame ones, dropping some. The repertoire includes under 50,000 clones, around 93% of them detected once, and approximately 2.2% sits in the top ten. General observations from the study: Following ART, diversity rose but still fell short of transplant donor controls.

This receptor was obtained from a man aged 25 to 45 with HIV. Specimen: unsorted PBMCs, collected around 9.2 years after starting antiretroviral therapy.

CDR3 sequence reads: CASSPSPGGGRQETQYF. The CDR3, as DNA: TGTGCCAGCAGCCCAAGTCCAGGTGGGGGGCGACAAGAGACCCAGTACTTC. The rearrangement uses TRBV9 and TRBJ2-5; D is perhaps TRBD1 or TRBD2 (6 bases each). The CDR3 consists of 17 residues. Germline V CDR1 and CDR2: SGDLS, YYNGEE. V lost 4 bases, J lost 2 bases, and 21 bases lay in between.